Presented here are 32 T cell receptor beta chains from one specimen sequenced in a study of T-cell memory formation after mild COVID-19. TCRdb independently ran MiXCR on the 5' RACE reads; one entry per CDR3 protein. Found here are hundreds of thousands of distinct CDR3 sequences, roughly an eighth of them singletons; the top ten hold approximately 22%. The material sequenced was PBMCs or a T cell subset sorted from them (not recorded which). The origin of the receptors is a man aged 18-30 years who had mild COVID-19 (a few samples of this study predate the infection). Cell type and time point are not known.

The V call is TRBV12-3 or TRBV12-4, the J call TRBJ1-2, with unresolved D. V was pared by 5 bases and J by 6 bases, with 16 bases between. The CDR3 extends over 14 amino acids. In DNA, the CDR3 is TGTGCCAGCAGTCCCGGACCTCCCGGGGATGGCTACACCTTC. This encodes CASSPGPPGDGYTF.

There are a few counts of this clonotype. The CDR3 DNA is TGTGCCAGCAGAGGACGATTCTTAGGAAGTGAAAAACTGTTTTTT. Protein product: CASRGRFLGSEKLFF. V and J are TRBV28 and TRBJ1-4; the D is unclear. The CDR3 covers 15 residues. The ends were cut back, 6 bases at V and 7 bases at J, with 18 bases in the middle. The germline V gene encodes CDR1 MDHEN and CDR2 SYDVKM.

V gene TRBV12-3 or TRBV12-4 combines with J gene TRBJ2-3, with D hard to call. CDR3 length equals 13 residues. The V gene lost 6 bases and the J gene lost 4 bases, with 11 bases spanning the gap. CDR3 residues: CASSDVSPDTQYF. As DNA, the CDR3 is TGTGCCAGCAGCGACGTCTCCCCAGATACGCAGTATTTT.

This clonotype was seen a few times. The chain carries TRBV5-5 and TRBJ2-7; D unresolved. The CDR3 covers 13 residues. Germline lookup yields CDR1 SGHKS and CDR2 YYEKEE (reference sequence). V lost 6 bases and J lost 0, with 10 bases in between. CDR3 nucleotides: TGTGCCAGCACTGGGGTCCCCTCCTACGAGCAGTACTTC. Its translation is CASTGVPSYEQYF.

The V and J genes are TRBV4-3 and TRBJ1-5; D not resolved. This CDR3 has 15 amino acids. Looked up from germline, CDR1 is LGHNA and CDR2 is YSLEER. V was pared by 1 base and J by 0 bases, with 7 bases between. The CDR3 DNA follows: TGCGCCAGCAGCCAAGCAGTCTATAGCAATCAGCCCCAGCATTTT. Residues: CASSQAVYSNQPQHF.

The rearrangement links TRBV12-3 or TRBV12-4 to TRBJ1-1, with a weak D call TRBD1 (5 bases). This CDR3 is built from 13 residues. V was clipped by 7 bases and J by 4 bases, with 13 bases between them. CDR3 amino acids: CASITPGVTEAFF. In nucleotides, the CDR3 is TGTGCCAGCATTACCCCGGGGGTCACTGAAGCTTTCTTT.

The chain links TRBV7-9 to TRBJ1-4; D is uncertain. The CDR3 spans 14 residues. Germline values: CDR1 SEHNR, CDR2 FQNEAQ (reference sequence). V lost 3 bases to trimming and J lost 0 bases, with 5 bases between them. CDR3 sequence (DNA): TGTGCCAGCAGCTTCGAATCAACTAATGAAAAACTGTTTTTT. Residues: CASSFESTNEKLFF. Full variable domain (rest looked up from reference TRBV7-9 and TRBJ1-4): DTGVSQNPRHKITKRGQNVTFRCDPISEHNRLYWYRQTLGQGPEFLTYFQNEAQLEKSRLLSDRFSAERPKGSFSTLEIQRTEQGDSAMYLCASSFESTNEKLFFGSGTQLSVL.

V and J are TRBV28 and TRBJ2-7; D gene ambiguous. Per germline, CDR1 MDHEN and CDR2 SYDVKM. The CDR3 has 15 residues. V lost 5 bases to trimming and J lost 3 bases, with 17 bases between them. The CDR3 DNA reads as TGTGCCAGCAGTACCACCGCTTTCGTGAGCTACGAGCAGTACGTC. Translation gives CASSTTAFVSYEQYV.

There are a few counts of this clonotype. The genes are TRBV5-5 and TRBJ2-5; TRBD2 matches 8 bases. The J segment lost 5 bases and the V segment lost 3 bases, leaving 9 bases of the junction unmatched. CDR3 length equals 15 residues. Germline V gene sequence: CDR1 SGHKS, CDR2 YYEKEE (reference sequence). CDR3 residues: CASSWWSSGAETQYF. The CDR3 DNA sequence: TGTGCCAGCAGCTGGTGGAGTAGCGGGGCGGAGACCCAGTACTTC.

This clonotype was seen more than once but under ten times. The CDR3 is CASSSLGVGSYNEQFF. For the CDR3, the DNA is TGTGCCAGCAGTTCCCTCGGTGTCGGCTCCTACAATGAGCAGTTCTTC. The V call is TRBV12-3 or TRBV12-4, the J call TRBJ2-1; unclear D gene. V was cut by 4 bases and J by 0 bases, with 13 bases left in between. This CDR3 is built from 16 residues.

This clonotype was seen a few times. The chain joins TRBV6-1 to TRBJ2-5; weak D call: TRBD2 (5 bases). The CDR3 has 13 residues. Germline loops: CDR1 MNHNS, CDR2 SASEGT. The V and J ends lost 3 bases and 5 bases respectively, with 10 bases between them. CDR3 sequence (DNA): TGTGCCAGCAGTGACGGGAAAGCGGAGACCCAGTACTTC. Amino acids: CASSDGKAETQYF.

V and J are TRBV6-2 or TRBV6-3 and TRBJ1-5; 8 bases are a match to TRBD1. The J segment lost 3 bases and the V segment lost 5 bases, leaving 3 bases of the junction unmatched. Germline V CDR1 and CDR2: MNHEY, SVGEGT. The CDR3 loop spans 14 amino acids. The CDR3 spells CASSKTGDNQPQHF. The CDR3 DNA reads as TGTGCCAGCAGTAAGACAGGGGACAATCAGCCCCAGCATTTT.

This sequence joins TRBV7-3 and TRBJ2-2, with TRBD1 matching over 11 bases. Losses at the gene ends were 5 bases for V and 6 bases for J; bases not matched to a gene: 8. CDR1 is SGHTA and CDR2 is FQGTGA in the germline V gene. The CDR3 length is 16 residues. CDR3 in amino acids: CASSADRDRGAGELFF. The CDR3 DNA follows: TGTGCCAGCAGCGCGGACCGGGACAGGGGGGCCGGGGAGCTGTTTTTT. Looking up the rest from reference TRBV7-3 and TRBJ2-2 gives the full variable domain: GAGVSQTPSNKVTEKGKYVELRCDPISGHTALYWYRQSLGQGPEFLIYFQGTGAADDSGLPNDRFFAVRPEGSVSTLKIQRTERGDSAVYLCASSADRDRGAGELFFGEGSRLTVL.

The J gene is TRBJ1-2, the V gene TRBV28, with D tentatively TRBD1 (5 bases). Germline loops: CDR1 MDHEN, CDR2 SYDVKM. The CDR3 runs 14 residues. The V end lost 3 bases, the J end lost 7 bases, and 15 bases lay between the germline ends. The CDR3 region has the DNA TGTGCCAGCAGTTTCAGGGACTGGGGTCGTGGCTACACCTTC. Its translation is CASSFRDWGRGYTF.

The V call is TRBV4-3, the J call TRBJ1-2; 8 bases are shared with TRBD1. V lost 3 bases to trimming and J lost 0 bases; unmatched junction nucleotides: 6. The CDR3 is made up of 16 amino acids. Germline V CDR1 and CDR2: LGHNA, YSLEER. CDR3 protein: CASSQGQAPSNYGYTF. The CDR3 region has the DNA TGCGCCAGCAGCCAGGGACAGGCCCCTTCTAACTATGGCTACACCTTC.

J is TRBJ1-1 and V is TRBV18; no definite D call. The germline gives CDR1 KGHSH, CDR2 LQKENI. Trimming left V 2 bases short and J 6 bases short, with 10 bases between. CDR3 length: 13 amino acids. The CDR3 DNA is TGTGCCAGCTCACCAACTGGTGGCCCTGAAGCTTTCTTT. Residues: CASSPTGGPEAFF.

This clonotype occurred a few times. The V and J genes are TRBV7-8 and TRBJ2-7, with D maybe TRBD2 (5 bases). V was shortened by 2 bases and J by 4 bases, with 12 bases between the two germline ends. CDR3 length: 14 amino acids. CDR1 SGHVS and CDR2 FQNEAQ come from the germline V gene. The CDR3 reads CASSLYGVRYEQYV. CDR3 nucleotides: TGTGCCAGCAGCTTATACGGGGTGAGGTACGAGCAGTACGTC.

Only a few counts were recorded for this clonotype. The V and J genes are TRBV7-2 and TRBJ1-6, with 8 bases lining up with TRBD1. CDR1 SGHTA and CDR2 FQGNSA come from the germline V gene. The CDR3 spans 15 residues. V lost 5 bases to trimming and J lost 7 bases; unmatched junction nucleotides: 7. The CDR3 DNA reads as TGTGCCAGCAGCACGTGGACAGGGACAAATTCACCCCTCCACTTT. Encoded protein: CASSTWTGTNSPLHF.

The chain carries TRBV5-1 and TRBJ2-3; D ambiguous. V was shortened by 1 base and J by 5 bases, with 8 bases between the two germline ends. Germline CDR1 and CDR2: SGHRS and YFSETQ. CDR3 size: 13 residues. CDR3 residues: CASSLTAVDTQYF. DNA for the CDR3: TGCGCCAGCAGCTTGACTGCAGTAGATACGCAGTATTTT.

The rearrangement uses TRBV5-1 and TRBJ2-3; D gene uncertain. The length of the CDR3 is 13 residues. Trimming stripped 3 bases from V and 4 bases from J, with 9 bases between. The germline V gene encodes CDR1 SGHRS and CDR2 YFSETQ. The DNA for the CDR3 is TGCGCCAGCAGCTCCTCCGGGTCAGATACGCAGTATTTT. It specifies CASSSSGSDTQYF.

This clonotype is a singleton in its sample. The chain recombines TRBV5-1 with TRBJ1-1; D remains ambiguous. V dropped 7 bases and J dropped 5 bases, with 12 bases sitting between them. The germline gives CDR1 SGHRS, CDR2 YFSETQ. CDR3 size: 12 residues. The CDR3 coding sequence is TGCGCCAGCGGCGAGATTGGGACTGAAGCTTTCTTT. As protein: CASGEIGTEAFF.

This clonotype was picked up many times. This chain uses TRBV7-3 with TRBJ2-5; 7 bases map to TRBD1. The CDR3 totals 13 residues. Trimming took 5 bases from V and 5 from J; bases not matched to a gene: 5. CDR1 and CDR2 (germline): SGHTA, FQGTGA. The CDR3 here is CASSPEGAETQYF. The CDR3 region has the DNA TGTGCCAGCAGCCCCGAGGGGGCTGAGACCCAGTACTTC.

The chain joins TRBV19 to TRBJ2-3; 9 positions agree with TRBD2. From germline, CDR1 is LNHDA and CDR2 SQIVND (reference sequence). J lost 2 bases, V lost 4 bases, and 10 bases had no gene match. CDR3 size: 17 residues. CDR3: CASSTQRGVDPTDTQYF. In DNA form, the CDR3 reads TGTGCCAGTAGTACACAGCGGGGGGTGGATCCCACAGATACGCAGTATTTT.

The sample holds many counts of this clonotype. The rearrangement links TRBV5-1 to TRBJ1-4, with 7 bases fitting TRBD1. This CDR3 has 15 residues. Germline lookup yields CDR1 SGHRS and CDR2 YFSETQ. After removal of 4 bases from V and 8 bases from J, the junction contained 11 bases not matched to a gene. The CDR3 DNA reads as TGCGCCAGCAGCCCGCTGACAGGGATTGAGGAAAAACTGTTTTTT. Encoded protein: CASSPLTGIEEKLFF.

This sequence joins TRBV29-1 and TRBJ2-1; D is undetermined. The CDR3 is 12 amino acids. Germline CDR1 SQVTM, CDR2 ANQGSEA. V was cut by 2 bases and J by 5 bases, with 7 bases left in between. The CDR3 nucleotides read TGCAGCGTTGAACTTAGGGACAATGAGCAGTTCTTC. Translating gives CSVELRDNEQFF.

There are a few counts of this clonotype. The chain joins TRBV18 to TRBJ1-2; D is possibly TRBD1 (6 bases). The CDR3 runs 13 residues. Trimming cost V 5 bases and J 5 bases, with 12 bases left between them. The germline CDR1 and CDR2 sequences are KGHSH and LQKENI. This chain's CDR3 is CASSYDRQYGYTF. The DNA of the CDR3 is TGTGCCAGCTCATACGACAGGCAATATGGCTACACCTTC.

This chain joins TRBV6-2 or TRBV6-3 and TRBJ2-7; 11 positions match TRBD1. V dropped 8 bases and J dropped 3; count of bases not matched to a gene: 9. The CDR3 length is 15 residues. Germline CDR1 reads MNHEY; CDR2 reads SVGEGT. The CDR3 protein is CASGTGGSDLYEQYF. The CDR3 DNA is TGTGCCAGCGGGACAGGGGGGTCGGATCTCTACGAGCAGTACTTC.

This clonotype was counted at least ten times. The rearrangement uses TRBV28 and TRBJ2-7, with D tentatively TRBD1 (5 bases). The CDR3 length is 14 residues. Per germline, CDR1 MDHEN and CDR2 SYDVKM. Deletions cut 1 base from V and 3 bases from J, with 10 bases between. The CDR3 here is CASSLLAGYYEQYF. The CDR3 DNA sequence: TGTGCCAGCAGTTTATTAGCAGGGTACTACGAGCAGTACTTC.

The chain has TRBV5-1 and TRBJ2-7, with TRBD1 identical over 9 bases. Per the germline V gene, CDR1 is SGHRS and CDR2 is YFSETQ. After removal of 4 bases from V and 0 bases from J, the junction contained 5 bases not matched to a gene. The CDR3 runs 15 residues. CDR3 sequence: CASSTRTGVSYEQYF. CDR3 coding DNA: TGCGCCAGCAGCACGAGGACAGGGGTCTCCTACGAGCAGTACTTC.

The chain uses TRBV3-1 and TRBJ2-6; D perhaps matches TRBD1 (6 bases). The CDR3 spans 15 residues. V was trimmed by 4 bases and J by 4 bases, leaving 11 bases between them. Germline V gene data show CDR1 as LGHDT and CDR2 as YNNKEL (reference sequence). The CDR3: CASSRTVAGANVLTF. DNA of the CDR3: TGTGCCAGCAGCCGGACAGTCGCCGGGGCCAACGTCCTGACTTTC. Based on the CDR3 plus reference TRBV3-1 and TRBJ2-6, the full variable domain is DTAVSQTPKYLVTQMGNDKSIKCEQNLGHDTMYWYKQDSKKFLKIMFSYNNKELIINETVPNRFSPKSPDKAHLNLHINSLELGDSAVYFCASSRTVAGANVLTFGAGSRLTVL.

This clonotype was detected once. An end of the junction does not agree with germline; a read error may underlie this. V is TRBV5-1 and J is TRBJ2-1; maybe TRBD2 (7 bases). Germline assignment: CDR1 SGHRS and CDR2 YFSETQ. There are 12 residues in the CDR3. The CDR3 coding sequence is TGCGCCAGCAGCCCCCCGAGGGGGGGGGCGGTCTTC. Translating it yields CASSPPRGGAVF.

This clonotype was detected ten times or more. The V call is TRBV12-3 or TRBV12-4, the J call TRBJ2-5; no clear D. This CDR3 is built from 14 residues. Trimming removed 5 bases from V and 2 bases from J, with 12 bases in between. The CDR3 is CASSIERVQETQYF. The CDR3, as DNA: TGTGCCAGCAGTATTGAACGTGTACAAGAGACCCAGTACTTC.